This entry lists 21 T cell receptor beta chains sequenced from one sample in a study of blood T cell repertoires in COVID-19. TCRdb keeps only in-frame clones here, not all; method: immunoSEQ multiplex PCR. The sample has about 270,000 clones; 65% to 90% are singletons. Sequencing was performed on PBMCs or T cells enriched from blood (not recorded which). The receptors originated from a woman in her forties or fifties with acute COVID-19.

The chain combines TRBV19 with TRBJ1-5; D is possibly TRBD1 (6 bases). The CDR3 spans 13 residues. CDR1 and CDR2 (germline): LNHDA, SQIVND (reference sequence). The ends were cut back, 1 base at V and 9 bases at J, with 10 bases in the middle. The CDR3 coding sequence is TGTGCCAGTAGTATAGGGGGGCTAGGGCCCCAGCATTTT. This translates into CASSIGGLGPQHF.

The count of this clone is one. The genes are TRBV24-1 and TRBJ1-5, with D unclear. The V end was cut by 5 bases, the J end by 6 bases, with 10 bases between. Germline V lookup: CDR1 KGHDR, CDR2 SFDVKD. CDR3 length: 13 amino acids. CDR3 nucleotides: TGTGCCACCAGTGGGGGAGGGAGTCAGCCCCAGCATTTT. Translating gives CATSGGGSQPQHF.

A word on this clone: The sample contains more than one DNA sequence encoding this CDR3. The chain recombines TRBV19 with TRBJ2-7; 7 nucleotides match TRBD1. J lost 3 bases, V lost 4 bases, and 6 bases had no gene match. The CDR3 is 14 residues long. Per the germline V gene, CDR1 is LNHDA and CDR2 is SQIVND (reference sequence). The DNA for the CDR3 is TGTGCCAGTAGTACCCCGGGACAGAGCTACGAGCAGTACTTC. Protein: CASSTPGQSYEQYF.

The chain combines TRBV5-1 with TRBJ2-1; 10 positions agree with TRBD2. Germline V gene sequence: CDR1 SGHRS, CDR2 YFSETQ. Losses at the gene ends were 4 bases for V and 8 bases for J; bases not matched to a gene: 6. The CDR3 runs to 14 residues. The CDR3 sequence is CASSLTSGVDEQFF. CDR3 coding DNA: TGCGCCAGCAGCCTCACTAGCGGGGTGGATGAGCAGTTCTTC.

The V and J genes are TRBV4-3 and TRBJ1-3; no reliable D call. Germline CDR1 LGHNA, CDR2 YSLEER. The CDR3 runs 19 residues. V was cut by 0 bases and J by 1 base, with 19 bases left in between. The CDR3 coding sequence is TGCGCCAGCAGCCAAGACTGGCGCGGGTCAGCGATATCTGGAAACACCATATATTTT. Its protein product is CASSQDWRGSAISGNTIYF.

This clone occurred a few times. The CDR3 nucleotides read TGTGCCACACTAGACAGGGTGGGACAGCCCCAGCATTTT. It is translated as CATLDRVGQPQHF. The V gene is TRBV10-3, the J gene TRBJ1-5; 7 bases align to TRBD1. Trimming cost V 10 bases and J 7 bases; bases outside gene matches: 10. This CDR3 has 13 amino acids. Germline lookup yields CDR1 ENHRY and CDR2 SYGVKD.

The chain couples TRBV9 to TRBJ2-3, with 9 nucleotides matching TRBD2. In germline, CDR1 is SGDLS, CDR2 YYNGEE. The trim removed 0 bases at V and 4 bases at J, leaving 6 bases unmatched. This CDR3 is 16 amino acids long. CDR3 sequence: CASSVVDSGGADTQYF. CDR3 nucleotides: TGTGCCAGCAGCGTAGTGGATAGCGGGGGAGCAGATACGCAGTATTTT. The variable domain in full, with the rest retrieved from reference TRBV9 and TRBJ2-3, is DSGVTQTPKHLITATGQRVTLRCSPRSGDLSVYWYQQSLDQGLQFLIQYYNGEERAKGNILERFSAQQFPDLHSELNLSSLELGDSALYFCASSVVDSGGADTQYFGPGTRLTVL.

V is TRBV6-6 and J is TRBJ1-1; possibly TRBD1 for D (6 bases). The CDR3 totals 16 residues. Germline CDR1 and CDR2: MNHNY and SVGAGI (reference sequence). Between the trimmed V and J ends, which lost 0 bases and 6 bases, there was a span of 17 bases. CDR3 in DNA: TGTGCCAGCAGTTACTCGTCCGGGACATATGGAGCTGAAGCTTTCTTT. Its translation: CASSYSSGTYGAEAFF.

CDR3 protein: CATSRDRASNEKLFF. CDR3 coding DNA: TGTGCCACCAGCAGAGATCGCGCTTCTAATGAAAAACTGTTTTTT. The rearrangement links TRBV15 to TRBJ1-4; no reliable D call. The CDR3 covers 15 residues. Germline CDR1 is LNHNV and CDR2 is YYDKDF (reference sequence). The germline V and J ends were trimmed by 0 bases and 3 bases, with 8 bases remaining between them.

V and J are TRBV19 and TRBJ1-1; perhaps TRBD1 as D (5 bases). Trimming shortened V by 5 bases and J by 8 bases, and 21 bases separated the two germline ends. Germline values: CDR1 LNHDA, CDR2 SQIVND (reference sequence). This CDR3 region has 15 residues. CDR3 nucleotides: TGTGCCAGTAGTTTGGCGGGACGCCCCCTATCCGAAGCTTTCTTT. Translated, it gives CASSLAGRPLSEAFF. Using reference TRBV19 and TRBJ1-1 for the parts outside the CDR3, the full variable domain is DGGITQSPKYLFRKEGQNVTLSCEQNLNHDAMYWYRQDPGQGLRLIYYSQIVNDFQKGDIAEGYSVSREKKESFPLTVTSAQKNPTAFYLCASSLAGRPLSEAFFGQGTRLTVV.

This chain connects TRBV2 to TRBJ1-2, with 11 bases lining up with TRBD1. In germline, CDR1 is SNHLY, CDR2 FYNNEI. The V segment lost 6 bases and the J segment 5 bases; nucleotides outside the gene matches: 11. This CDR3 has 16 amino acids. CDR3 in amino acids: CASSRLGQGGSYGYTF. The DNA for the CDR3 is TGTGCCAGCAGCCGATTGGGACAGGGGGGTTCATATGGCTACACCTTC. The full variable domain, with the rest looked up from reference TRBV2 and TRBJ1-2, is EPEVTQTPSHQVTQMGQEVILRCVPISNHLYFYWYRQILGQKVEFLVSFYNNEISEKSEIFDDQFSVERPDGSNFTLKIRSTKLEDSAMYFCASSRLGQGGSYGYTFGSGTRLTVV.

The rearrangement joins TRBV18 to TRBJ1-5; no reliable D call. Germline V gene sequence: CDR1 KGHSH, CDR2 LQKENI. The V and J ends lost 2 bases and 6 bases respectively, with 11 bases between them. The CDR3 length is 14 residues. This CDR3 is CASSPVLSGQPQHF. DNA of the CDR3: TGTGCCAGCTCACCAGTTTTATCCGGTCAGCCCCAGCATTTT.

This rearrangement joins TRBV10-3 to TRBJ2-5, with 7 bases aligning to TRBD2. J was trimmed by 4 bases and V by 3 bases; bases with no gene match: 8. Germline V gene lookup returns CDR1 ENHRY and CDR2 SYGVKD. The CDR3 is made up of 15 amino acids. The CDR3 nucleotides read TGTGCCATCAGTGATCTGGGGGGGGAGAGAGAGACCCAGTACTTC. Its translation: CAISDLGGERETQYF.

The rearrangement links TRBV7-2 to TRBJ2-7, with TRBD1 matching 8 bases. Germline loops: CDR1 SGHTA, CDR2 FQGNSA. Trimming took 2 bases from V and 5 from J; bases not matched to a gene: 8. This CDR3 has 15 residues. The CDR3 here is CASSLTGGSGHEQYF. The CDR3 region has the DNA TGTGCCAGCAGCTTAACAGGGGGGTCGGGCCACGAGCAGTACTTC.

The gene calls are TRBV6-5 and TRBJ1-3; weak D call: TRBD1 (6 bases). This CDR3 has 13 residues. Germline V gene sequence: CDR1 MNHEY, CDR2 SVGAGI. The V gene lost 7 bases and the J gene lost 4 bases, with 11 bases spanning the gap. CDR3 sequence: CASNGGLGNTIYF. CDR3 nucleotide sequence: TGTGCCAGCAACGGGGGGCTCGGAAACACCATATATTTT.

This clone was counted once. V gene TRBV18 combines with J gene TRBJ2-6; 7 nucleotides line up with TRBD1. The CDR3 spans 17 residues. The trim removed 3 bases at V and 0 bases at J, leaving 5 bases unmatched. Germline CDR1 is KGHSH and CDR2 is LQKENI. CDR3 amino acids: CASSPGTAASGANVLTF. The CDR3 nucleotides are TGTGCCAGCTCACCCGGGACAGCCGCCTCTGGGGCCAACGTCCTGACTTTC.

In this sample, this clone turned up a few times. The chain combines TRBV6-1 with TRBJ2-1; D call uncertain. The CDR3 is 15 amino acids. With 3 bases removed from V and 0 bases from J, the gap between germline ends came to 9 bases. Per the germline V gene, CDR1 is MNHNS and CDR2 is SASEGT. CDR3: CASSDVASSYNEQFF. In DNA, the CDR3 is TGTGCCAGCAGTGATGTAGCAAGCTCCTACAATGAGCAGTTCTTC.

V gene TRBV12-3 or TRBV12-4 combines with J gene TRBJ2-5; 7 bases fit TRBD2. The CDR3 runs to 13 residues. The J segment lost 5 bases and the V segment lost 6 bases, leaving 6 bases of the junction unmatched. The CDR3 DNA follows: TGTGCCAGCAGCCTAACTAGCGACGAGACCCAGTACTTC. Translating it yields CASSLTSDETQYF.

The chain carries TRBV6-1 and TRBJ2-1, with 12 bases fitting TRBD2. Germline values: CDR1 MNHNS, CDR2 SASEGT. Germline trimming cut 3 bases from V and 3 bases from J; bases unmatched to any gene: 6. The CDR3 has 17 residues. The CDR3: CASSETSGGFLYNEQFF. The DNA for the CDR3 is TGTGCCAGCAGTGAGACTAGCGGGGGTTTCCTCTACAATGAGCAGTTCTTC.

The CDR3 bases are TGCGCCAGCAGCGGGGACAGTCCCGTCTACGAGCAGTACTTC. The encoded protein is CASSGDSPVYEQYF. The chain carries TRBV5-1 and TRBJ2-7, with TRBD1 matching 7 bases. Germline V gene data show CDR1 as SGHRS and CDR2 as YFSETQ. With 4 bases clipped from V and 3 bases from J, the junction kept 7 bases outside the gene matches. The CDR3 spans 14 residues.

This chain uses TRBV25-1 with TRBJ1-5, with 7 nucleotides matching TRBD1. Germline V gene sequence: CDR1 MGHDK, CDR2 SYGVNS. CDR3 length equals 17 residues. The V segment lost 2 bases and the J segment 2 bases; nucleotides outside the gene matches: 9. CDR3 in amino acids: CASSEIDRVEGNQPQHF. The CDR3 bases are TGTGCCAGCAGTGAAATTGACAGGGTTGAGGGCAATCAGCCCCAGCATTTT.